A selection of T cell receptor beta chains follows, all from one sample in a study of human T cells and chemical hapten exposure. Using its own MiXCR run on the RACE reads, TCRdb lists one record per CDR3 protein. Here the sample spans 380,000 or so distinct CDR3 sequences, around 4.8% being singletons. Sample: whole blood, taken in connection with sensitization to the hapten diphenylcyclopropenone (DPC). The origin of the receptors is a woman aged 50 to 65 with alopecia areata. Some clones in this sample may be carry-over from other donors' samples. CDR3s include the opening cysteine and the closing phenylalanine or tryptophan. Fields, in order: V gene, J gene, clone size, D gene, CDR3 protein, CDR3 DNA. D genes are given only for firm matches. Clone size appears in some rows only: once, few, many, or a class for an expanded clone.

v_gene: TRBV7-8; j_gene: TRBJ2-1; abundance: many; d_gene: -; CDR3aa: CASSLGFLPPNNEQFF; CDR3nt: TGTGCCAGCAGCTTAGGGTTCCTTCCACCCAACAATGAGCAGTTCTTC
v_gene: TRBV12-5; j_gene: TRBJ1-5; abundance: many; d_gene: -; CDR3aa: CASGFQGTQPQHF; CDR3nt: TGTGCTAGTGGTTTCCAGGGTACTCAGCCCCAGCATTTT
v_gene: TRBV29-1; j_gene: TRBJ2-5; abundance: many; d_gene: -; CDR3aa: CSVPGKTQYF; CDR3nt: TGCAGCGTCCCCGGGAAGACCCAGTACTTC
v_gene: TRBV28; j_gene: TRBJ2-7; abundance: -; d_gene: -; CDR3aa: CASSFPPLWEQYF; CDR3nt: TGTGCCAGCAGTTTCCCCCCCTTATGGGAGCAGTACTTC
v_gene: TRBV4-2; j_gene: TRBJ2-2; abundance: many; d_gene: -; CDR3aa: CASSQEGIAKELFF; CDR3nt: TGTGCCAGCAGCCAAGAGGGGATAGCCAAGGAGCTGTTTTTT
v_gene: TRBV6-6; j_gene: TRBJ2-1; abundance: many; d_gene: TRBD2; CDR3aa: CASSYAGGPYNEQFF; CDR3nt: TGTGCCAGCAGTTATGCGGGGGGCCCCTACAATGAGCAGTTCTTC
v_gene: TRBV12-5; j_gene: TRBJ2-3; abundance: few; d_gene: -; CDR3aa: CASGARLVTDTQYF; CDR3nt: TGTGCTAGTGGTGCCCGCCTGGTCACAGATACGCAGTATTTT
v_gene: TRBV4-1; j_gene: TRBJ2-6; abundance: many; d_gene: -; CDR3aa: CASSLGTDHSGANVLTF; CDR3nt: TGCGCCAGCAGCCTCGGAACAGATCACTCTGGGGCCAACGTCCTGACTTTC
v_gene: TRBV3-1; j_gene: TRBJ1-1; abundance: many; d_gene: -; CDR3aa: CASTLRGNTEAFF; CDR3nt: TGTGCCAGCACCTTAAGAGGGAACACTGAAGCTTTCTTT
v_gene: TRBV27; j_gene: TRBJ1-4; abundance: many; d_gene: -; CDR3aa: CASSLRQPSAYNEKLFF; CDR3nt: TGTGCCAGCAGTTTGAGACAGCCATCAGCGTATAATGAAAAACTGTTTTTT
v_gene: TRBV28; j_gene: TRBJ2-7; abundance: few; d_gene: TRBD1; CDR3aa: CASSHRGTGYYEQYF; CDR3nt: TGTGCCAGCAGCCACCGTGGGACAGGGTACTACGAGCAGTACTTC
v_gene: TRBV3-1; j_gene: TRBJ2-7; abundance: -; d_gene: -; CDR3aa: CASSQLAYEQYF; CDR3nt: TGTGCCAGCAGCCAACTAGCCTACGAGCAGTACTTC
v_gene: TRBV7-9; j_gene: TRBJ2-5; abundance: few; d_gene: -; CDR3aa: CASSLVEDETQYF; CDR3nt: TGTGCCAGCAGCTTAGTGGAGGACGAGACCCAGTACTTC
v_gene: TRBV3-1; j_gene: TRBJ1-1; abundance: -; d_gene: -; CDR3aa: CASSQEGLLGAEAFF; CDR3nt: TGTGCCAGCAGCCAAGAGGGACTCCTAGGGGCTGAAGCTTTCTTT
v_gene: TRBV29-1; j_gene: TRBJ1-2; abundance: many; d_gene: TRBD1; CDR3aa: CSVVRTGHGYTF; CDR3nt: TGCAGCGTTGTGAGGACAGGGCATGGCTACACCTTC
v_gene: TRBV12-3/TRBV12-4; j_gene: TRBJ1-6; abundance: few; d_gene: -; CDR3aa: CAAGGPNNSPLHF; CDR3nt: TGTGCAGCGGGAGGCCCAAATAATTCACCCCTCCACTTT
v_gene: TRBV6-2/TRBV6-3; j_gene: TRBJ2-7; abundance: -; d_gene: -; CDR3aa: CASTRDRYEQYF; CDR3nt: TGTGCCAGCACGCGGGACCGATACGAGCAGTACTTC
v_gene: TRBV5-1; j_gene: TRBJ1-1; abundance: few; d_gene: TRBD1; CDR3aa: CASSKTGSNTEAFF; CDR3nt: TGCGCCAGCAGCAAGACAGGGTCGAACACTGAAGCTTTCTTT
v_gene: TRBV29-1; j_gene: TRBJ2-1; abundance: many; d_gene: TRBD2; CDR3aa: CSESERTSGSNEQFF; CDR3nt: TGCAGCGAATCAGAAAGGACTAGCGGGAGCAATGAGCAGTTCTTC
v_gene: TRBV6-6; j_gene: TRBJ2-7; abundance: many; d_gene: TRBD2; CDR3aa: CASTRERERNEQYF; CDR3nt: TGTGCCAGCACCCGGGAGCGGGAGAGAAACGAGCAGTACTTC
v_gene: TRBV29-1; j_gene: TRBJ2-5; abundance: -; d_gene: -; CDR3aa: CSVGTYHETQYF; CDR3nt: TGCAGCGTCGGGACATACCACGAGACCCAGTACTTC
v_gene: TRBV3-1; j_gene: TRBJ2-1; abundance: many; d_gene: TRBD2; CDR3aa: CASSQSGIHNEQFF; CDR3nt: TGTGCCAGCAGCCAAAGCGGGATTCACAATGAGCAGTTCTTC
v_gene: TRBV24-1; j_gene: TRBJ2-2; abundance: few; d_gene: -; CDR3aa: CATSDPGQNTGELFF; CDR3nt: TGTGCCACCAGTGACCCGGGACAGAACACCGGGGAGCTGTTTTTT
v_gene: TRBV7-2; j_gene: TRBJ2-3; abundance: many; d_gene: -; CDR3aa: CASSLAVAVTDTQYF; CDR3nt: TGTGCCAGCAGCTTAGCAGTCGCAGTCACAGATACGCAGTATTTT
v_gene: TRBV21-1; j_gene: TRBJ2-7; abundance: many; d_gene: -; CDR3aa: CASNSRWRADEQYF; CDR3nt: TGTGCCAGCAACTCCCGGTGGCGGGCGGACGAGCAGTACTTC
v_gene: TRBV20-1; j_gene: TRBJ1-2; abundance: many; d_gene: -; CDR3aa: CSARDTGNNYGYTF; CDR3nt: TGCAGTGCTAGGGACACGGGGAATAACTATGGCTACACCTTC
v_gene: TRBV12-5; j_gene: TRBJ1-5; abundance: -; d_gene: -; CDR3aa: CASGLQDQPQHF; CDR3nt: TGTGCTAGTGGTCTCCAGGATCAGCCCCAGCATTTT
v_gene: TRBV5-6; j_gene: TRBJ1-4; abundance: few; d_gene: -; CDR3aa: CASSRQLPTNEKLFF; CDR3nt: TGTGCCAGCAGCCGACAGTTACCAACTAATGAAAAACTGTTTTTT